A single sample gave rise to the 8 T cell receptor beta chains below, sequenced in a study of blood T cell repertoires in COVID-19. The method was immunoSEQ multiplex PCR; TCRdb's version includes in-frame clones alone and lacks a portion of them. Of over 450,000 clones in the sample, roughly nine tenths were seen once. Sequenced input: peripheral blood. These TCRs come from a woman in her forties or fifties with COVID-19, enrolled during active disease.

This chain links TRBV10-3 with TRBJ1-2, with TRBD1 matching over 11 bases. Germline V lookup: CDR1 ENHRY, CDR2 SYGVKD. There are 17 residues in the CDR3. Unmatched junction bases numbered 17, after V lost 10 bases and J lost 4 bases. This CDR3 is CATRPGQGAFLAYGYTF. The CDR3 DNA reads as TGTGCCACCAGACCCGGACAGGGGGCCTTCCTTGCCTATGGCTACACCTTC.

The V gene is TRBV3-1 (or the pseudogene TRBV3-2), the J gene TRBJ2-1; 8 positions agree with TRBD1. The CDR3 sequence is 13 residues long. Germline-derived CDR1 and CDR2 are LGHDT and YNNKEL (reference sequence). The V segment lost 11 bases and the J segment 8 bases; nucleotides outside the gene matches: 11. The CDR3: CASRYRGEDEQFF. CDR3 in DNA: TGTGCCTCCCGATACAGGGGGGAAGATGAGCAGTTCTTC.

CDR3 loop: CAIRTDRGLYEQYF. The CDR3 nucleotides read TGTGCCATCAGGACTGACAGGGGGCTATACGAGCAGTACTTC. The chain recombines TRBV10-3 with TRBJ2-7; 10 positions agree with TRBD1. Germline loops: CDR1 ENHRY, CDR2 SYGVKD. CDR3 size: 14 residues. Germline trimming cut 6 bases from V and 4 bases from J; bases unmatched to any gene: 6.

This clone showed up just a few times. This rearrangement joins TRBV2 to TRBJ1-1; the D gene is possibly TRBD1 (6 bases). Germline assignment: CDR1 SNHLY and CDR2 FYNNEI. The V end lost 7 bases, the J end lost 0 bases, and 9 bases lay between the germline ends. This CDR3 is built from 13 residues. The CDR3, as DNA: TGTGCCAGCAAGACAGGCCTGAACACTGAAGCTTTCTTT. This translates into CASKTGLNTEAFF. The entire variable domain, with the rest obtained from reference TRBV2 and TRBJ1-1, is as follows: EPEVTQTPSHQVTQMGQEVILRCVPISNHLYFYWYRQILGQKVEFLVSFYNNEISEKSEIFDDQFSVERPDGSNFTLKIRSTKLEDSAMYFCASKTGLNTEAFFGQGTRLTVV.

The chain joins TRBV2 to TRBJ2-7; 9 bases agree with TRBD2. Germline CDR1 and CDR2: SNHLY and FYNNEI. The J segment lost 0 bases and the V segment lost 7 bases, leaving 7 bases of the junction unmatched. There are 15 residues in the CDR3. DNA for the CDR3: TGTGCCAGCAAAATGATAGCGGGGGACTCCTACGAGCAGTACTTC. Amino acid sequence: CASKMIAGDSYEQYF.

This clone has just a few counts. The chain is built from TRBV7-9 and TRBJ1-5, with D tentatively TRBD1 (5 bases). This CDR3 comprises 16 residues. Between the trimmed V and J ends, which lost 5 bases and 10 bases, there was a span of 24 bases. CDR1 and CDR2 (germline): SEHNR, FQNEAQ (reference sequence). CDR3 loop: CASSPYLQTATGPQHF. The CDR3 nucleotides read TGTGCCAGCAGCCCCTACCTACAGACAGCCACAGGACCCCAGCATTTT.

The V gene is TRBV9, the J gene TRBJ2-7; 9 nucleotides align to TRBD1. This CDR3 is built from 14 residues. V lost 4 bases to trimming and J lost 5 bases; unmatched junction nucleotides: 7. The germline V gene encodes CDR1 SGDLS and CDR2 YYNGEE. In DNA form, the CDR3 reads TGTGCCAGCAGCTTTGGACAGGGGTTAAACGAGCAGTACTTC. This gives the protein CASSFGQGLNEQYF.

The V call is TRBV13, the J call TRBJ2-3, with D perhaps TRBD2 (5 bases). The CDR3 length is 16 residues. CDR1 PRHDT and CDR2 FYEKMQ come from the germline V gene (reference sequence). V was shortened by 5 bases and J by 1 base, with 16 bases between the two germline ends. The CDR3 here is CASSLRVMRGTDTQYF. Written as DNA, the CDR3 is TGTGCCAGCAGCCTCCGGGTGATGCGGGGCACAGATACGCAGTATTTT.